The following is a T cell receptor beta chain sequence with its context. Its antigen is not identified. Via MiXCR, TCRdb re-called the reads, giving one row per CDR3 protein. Altogether under 300,000 distinct CDR3 sequences are present, over 15% being singletons, with the ten largest covering over 40%. This sample is part of a study of T cell repertoires in cytomegalovirus infection. In the study overall: Public TCR beta signature analysis indicated the presence of both CMV infection and matching HLA type. General study findings and limits: The study found HLA-C-restricted CMV-specific TCR beta clonotypes dominating the ex vivo response. The cumulative frequency of public TCR beta families distinguished individuals who carried CMV together with the relevant HLA.

Between the trimmed V and J ends, which lost 6 bases and 3 bases, there was a span of 8 bases. This CDR3 is 12 amino acids long. The chain uses TRBV12-3 or TRBV12-4 and TRBJ2-5; D unresolved. The TCR sequence derives from a human donor in good health (CMV status not recorded). Some clones in this sample may be carry-over from other donors' samples. The specimen was CD8+ T cells from PBMCs. The CDR3 loop reads CASSPGEETQYF. The CDR3, as DNA: TGTGCCAGCAGCCCAGGAGAAGAGACCCAGTACTTC.